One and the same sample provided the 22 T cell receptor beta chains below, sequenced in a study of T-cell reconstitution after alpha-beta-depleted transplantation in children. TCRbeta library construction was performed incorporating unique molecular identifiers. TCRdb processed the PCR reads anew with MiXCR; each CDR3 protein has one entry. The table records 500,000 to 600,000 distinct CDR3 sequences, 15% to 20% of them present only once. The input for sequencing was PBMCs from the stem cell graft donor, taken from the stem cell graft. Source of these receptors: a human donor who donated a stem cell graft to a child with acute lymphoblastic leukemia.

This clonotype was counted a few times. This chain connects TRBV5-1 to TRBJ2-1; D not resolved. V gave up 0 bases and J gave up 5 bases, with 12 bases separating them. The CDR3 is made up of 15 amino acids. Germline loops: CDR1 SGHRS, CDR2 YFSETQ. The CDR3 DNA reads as TGCGCCAGCAGCTTGGTCGTTGGGCCCAACAATGAGCAGTTCTTC. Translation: CASSLVVGPNNEQFF.

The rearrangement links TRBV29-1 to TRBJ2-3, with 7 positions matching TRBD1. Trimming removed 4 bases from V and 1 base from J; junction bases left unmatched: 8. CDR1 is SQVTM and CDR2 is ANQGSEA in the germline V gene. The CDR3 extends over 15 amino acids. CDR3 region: CSVVAQGRRTDTQYF. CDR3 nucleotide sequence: TGCAGCGTTGTAGCACAGGGGAGACGCACAGATACGCAGTATTTT.

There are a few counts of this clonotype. Here the CDR3 reads CASSPGREAKNIQYF. The CDR3 DNA reads TGTGCCAGCTCGCCTGGGAGGGAGGCCAAAAACATTCAGTACTTC. The chain uses TRBV18 and TRBJ2-4; 7 nucleotides align to TRBD2. The CDR3 extends over 15 amino acids. Germline-derived CDR1 and CDR2 are KGHSH and LQKENI. V was pared by 6 bases and J by 1 base, with 6 bases of the junction left unmatched.

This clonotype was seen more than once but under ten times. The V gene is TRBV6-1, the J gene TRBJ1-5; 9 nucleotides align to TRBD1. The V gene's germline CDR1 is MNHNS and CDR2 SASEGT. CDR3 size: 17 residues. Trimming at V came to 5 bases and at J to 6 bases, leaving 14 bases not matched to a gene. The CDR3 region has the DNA TGTGCCAGCAGTAGGGGGGGTACAGGGGGCGGAACTCAGCCCCAGCATTTT. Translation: CASSRGGTGGGTQPQHF.

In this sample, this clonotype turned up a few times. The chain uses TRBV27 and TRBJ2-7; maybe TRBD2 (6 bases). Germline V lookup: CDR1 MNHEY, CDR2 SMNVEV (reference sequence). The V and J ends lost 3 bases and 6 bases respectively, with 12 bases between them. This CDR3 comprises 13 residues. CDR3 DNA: TGTGCCAGCAGTTTTGGGCAGGGAGGCGAGCAGTACTTC. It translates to CASSFGQGGEQYF.

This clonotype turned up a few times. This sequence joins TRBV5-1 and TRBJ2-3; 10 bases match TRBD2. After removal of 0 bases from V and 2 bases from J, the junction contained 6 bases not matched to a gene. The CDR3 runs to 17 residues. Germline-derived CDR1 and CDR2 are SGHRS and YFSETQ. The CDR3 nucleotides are TGCGCCAGCAGCTTGGATATGAGCGGGAGGGACACAGATACGCAGTATTTT. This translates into CASSLDMSGRDTDTQYF.

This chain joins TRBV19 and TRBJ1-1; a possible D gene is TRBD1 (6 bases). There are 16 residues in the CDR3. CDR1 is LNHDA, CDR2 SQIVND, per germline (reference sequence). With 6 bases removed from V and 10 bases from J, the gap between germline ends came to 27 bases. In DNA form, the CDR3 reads TGTGCCAGTAGGGGACAAATCCGGAAGGAGGGCCATGTAGCTTTCTTT. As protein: CASRGQIRKEGHVAFF.

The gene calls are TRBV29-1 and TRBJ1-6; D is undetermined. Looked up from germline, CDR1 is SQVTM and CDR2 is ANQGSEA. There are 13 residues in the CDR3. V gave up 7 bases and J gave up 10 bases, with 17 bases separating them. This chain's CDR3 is CSAATDRVSPLHF. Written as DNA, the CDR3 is TGCAGCGCCGCGACGGATCGGGTGTCACCCCTCCACTTT.

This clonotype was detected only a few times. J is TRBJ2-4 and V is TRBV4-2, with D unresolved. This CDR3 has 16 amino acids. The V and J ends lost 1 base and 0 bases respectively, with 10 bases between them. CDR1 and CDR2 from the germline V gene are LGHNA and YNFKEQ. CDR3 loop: CASSQVDALAKNIQYF. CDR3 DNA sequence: TGTGCCAGCAGCCAAGTAGATGCCTTAGCCAAAAACATTCAGTACTTC.

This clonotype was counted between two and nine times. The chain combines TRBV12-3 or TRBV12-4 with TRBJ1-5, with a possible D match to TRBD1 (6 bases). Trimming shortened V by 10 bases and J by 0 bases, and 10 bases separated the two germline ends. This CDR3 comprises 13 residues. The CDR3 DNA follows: TGTGCCACCGAGGGGGGTAGCAATCAGCCCCAGCATTTT. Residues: CATEGGSNQPQHF.

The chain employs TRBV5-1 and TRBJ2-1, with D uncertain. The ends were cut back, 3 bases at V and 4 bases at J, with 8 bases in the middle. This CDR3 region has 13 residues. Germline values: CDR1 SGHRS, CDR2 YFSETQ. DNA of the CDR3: TGCGCCAGCAGCTCCCCTAATTACAATGAGCAGTTCTTC. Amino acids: CASSSPNYNEQFF.

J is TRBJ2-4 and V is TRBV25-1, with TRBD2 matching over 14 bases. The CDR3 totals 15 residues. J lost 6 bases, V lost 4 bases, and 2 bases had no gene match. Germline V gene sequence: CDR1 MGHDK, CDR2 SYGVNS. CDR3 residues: CASSAGLAGGNIQYF. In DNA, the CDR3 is TGTGCCAGCAGTGCCGGACTAGCGGGAGGAAACATTCAGTACTTC.

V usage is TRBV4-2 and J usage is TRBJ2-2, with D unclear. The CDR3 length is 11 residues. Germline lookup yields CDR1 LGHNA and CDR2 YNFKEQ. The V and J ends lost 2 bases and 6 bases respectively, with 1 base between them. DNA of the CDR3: TGTGCCAGCAGCCAACCCGGGGAGCTGTTTTTT. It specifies CASSQPGELFF.

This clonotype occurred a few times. The CDR3 sequence is CASSFGARTYEQYF. In DNA form, the CDR3 reads TGTGCCAGCAGTTTTGGGGCCCGGACCTACGAGCAGTACTTC. This chain connects TRBV27 to TRBJ2-7, with a possible D match to TRBD1 (5 bases). Germline V gene lookup returns CDR1 MNHEY and CDR2 SMNVEV (reference sequence). Deletions cut 3 bases from V and 2 bases from J, with 11 bases between. The CDR3 is made up of 14 amino acids.

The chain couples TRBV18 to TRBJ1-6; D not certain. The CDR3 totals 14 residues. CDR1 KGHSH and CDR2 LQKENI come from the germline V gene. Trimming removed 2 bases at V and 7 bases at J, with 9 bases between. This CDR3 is CASSPSWGNSPLHF. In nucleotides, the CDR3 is TGTGCCAGCTCACCATCGTGGGGAAATTCACCCCTCCACTTT. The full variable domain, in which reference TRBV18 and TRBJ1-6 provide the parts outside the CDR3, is NAGVMQNPRHLVRRRGQEARLRCSPMKGHSHVYWYRQLPEEGLKFMVYLQKENIIDESGMPKERFSAEFPKEGPSILRIQQVVRGDSAAYFCASSPSWGNSPLHFGNGTRLTVT.

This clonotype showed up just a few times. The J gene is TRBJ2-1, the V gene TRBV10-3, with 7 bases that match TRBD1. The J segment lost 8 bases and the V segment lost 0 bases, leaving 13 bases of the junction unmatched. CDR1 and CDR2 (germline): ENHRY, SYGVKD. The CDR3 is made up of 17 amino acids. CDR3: CAISESTGPKAGDEQFF. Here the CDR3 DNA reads TGTGCCATCAGTGAGTCGACAGGGCCAAAAGCAGGGGATGAGCAGTTCTTC.

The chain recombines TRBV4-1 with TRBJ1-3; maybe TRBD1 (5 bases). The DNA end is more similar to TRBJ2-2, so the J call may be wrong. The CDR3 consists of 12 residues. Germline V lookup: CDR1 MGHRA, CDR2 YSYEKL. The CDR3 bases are TGCGCCAGCAGCCAAATAGGGGTAAATCTGTTTTTT. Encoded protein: CASSQIGVNLFF.

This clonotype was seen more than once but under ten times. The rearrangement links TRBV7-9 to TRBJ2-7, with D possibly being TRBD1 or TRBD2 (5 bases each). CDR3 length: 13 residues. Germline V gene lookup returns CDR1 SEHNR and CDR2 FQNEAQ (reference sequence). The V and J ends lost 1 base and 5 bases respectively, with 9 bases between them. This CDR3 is CASSLVRDHEQYF. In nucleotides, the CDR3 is TGTGCCAGCAGCTTAGTCAGGGACCACGAGCAGTACTTC.

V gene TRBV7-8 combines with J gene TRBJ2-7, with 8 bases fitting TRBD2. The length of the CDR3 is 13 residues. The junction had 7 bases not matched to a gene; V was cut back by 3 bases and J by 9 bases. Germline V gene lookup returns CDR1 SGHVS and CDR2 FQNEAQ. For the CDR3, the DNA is TGTGCCAGCAGCTTCGATAGCGGGATTCGGCAGTACTTC. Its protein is CASSFDSGIRQYF.

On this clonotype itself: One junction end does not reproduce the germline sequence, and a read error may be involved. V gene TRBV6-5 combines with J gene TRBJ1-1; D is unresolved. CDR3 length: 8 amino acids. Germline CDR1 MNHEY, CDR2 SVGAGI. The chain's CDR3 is CASSPVSF. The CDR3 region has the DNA TGTGCCAGCAGCCCCGTCTCATTT.

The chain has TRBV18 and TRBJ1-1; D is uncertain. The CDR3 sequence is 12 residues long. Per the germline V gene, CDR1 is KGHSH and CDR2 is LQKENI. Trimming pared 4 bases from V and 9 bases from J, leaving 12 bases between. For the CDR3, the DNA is TGTGCCAGCTCACTTGGACTCGGCCAAGCTTTCTTT. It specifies CASSLGLGQAFF. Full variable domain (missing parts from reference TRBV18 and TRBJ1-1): NAGVMQNPRHLVRRRGQEARLRCSPMKGHSHVYWYRQLPEEGLKFMVYLQKENIIDESGMPKERFSAEFPKEGPSILRIQQVVRGDSAAYFCASSLGLGQAFFGQGTRLTVV.

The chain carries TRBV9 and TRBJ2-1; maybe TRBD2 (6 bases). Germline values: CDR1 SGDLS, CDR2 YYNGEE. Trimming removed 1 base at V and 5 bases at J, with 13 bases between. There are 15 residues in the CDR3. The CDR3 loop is CASSVKVRLDNEQFF. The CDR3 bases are TGTGCCAGCAGCGTAAAGGTCCGACTAGACAATGAGCAGTTCTTC.